The 32 T cell receptor beta chains below come from one sample, sequenced in a study of identical twins (dated by TCRdb to the mid-2010s). Library method: 5' RACE. The sequencer was an Illumina HiSeq 2000. TCRdb trimmed the raw reads at Q25, called clones with MiXCR and kept productive beta chains. CDR3 protein sequences are deduplicated, and each keeps its most common genes and DNA. The sample table lists fewer than 250,000 distinct CDR3 sequences, 6% to 8% of them with a count of one. Approximately 5.4% of the sample is taken by the ten largest. Separately, the same data were catalogued under a study of yellow fever vaccine responses in identical twins.

Material: CD8+ T cells sorted from blood. These receptors all stem from a woman in her late teens or twenties in good health.

This CDR3 reads CASLDTYTDTQYF. As DNA, the CDR3 is TGTGCCTCCCTTGACACTTACACAGATACGCAGTATTTT. The chain joins TRBV25-1 to TRBJ2-3; D is ambiguous. This CDR3 comprises 13 residues. Germline lookup yields CDR1 MGHDK and CDR2 SYGVNS. Between the trimmed V and J ends, which lost 11 bases and 2 bases, there was a span of 14 bases.

In its sample, this clonotype was seen a few times. This chain connects TRBV7-6 to TRBJ2-2, with 8 bases matching TRBD1. Trimming at V came to 5 bases and at J to 5 bases, leaving 10 bases not matched to a gene. The CDR3 length is 16 residues. CDR1 SGHVS and CDR2 FNYEAQ come from the germline V gene. The CDR3 DNA reads TGTGCCAGCAGCACCCGACAGGGGATGGGAACCGGGGAGCTGTTTTTT. Encoded protein: CASSTRQGMGTGELFF. The full variable domain, rest sourced from reference TRBV7-6 and TRBJ2-2, is GAGVSQSPRYKVTKRGQDVALRCDPISGHVSLYWYRQALGQGPEFLTYFNYEAQQDKSGLPNDRFSAERPEGSISTLTIQRTEQRDSAMYRCASSTRQGMGTGELFFGEGSRLTVL.

This clonotype turned up a few times. The chain recombines TRBV2 with TRBJ2-7, with TRBD2 matching 8 bases. Germline V gene data show CDR1 as SNHLY and CDR2 as FYNNEI. This CDR3 is built from 15 residues. The J segment lost 5 bases and the V segment lost 8 bases, leaving 14 bases of the junction unmatched. The DNA of the CDR3 is TGTGCCAGCTCAACGGTTAGCGGGGTCCACCACGAGCAGTACTTC. This gives the protein CASSTVSGVHHEQYF.

In this sample, this clonotype turned up a few times. The V gene is TRBV25-1, the J gene TRBJ2-1; possible D gene TRBD1, 6 bases. CDR3 length: 15 residues. Germline values: CDR1 MGHDK, CDR2 SYGVNS. V was trimmed by 7 bases and J by 1 base, leaving 14 bases between them. CDR3 region: CASIQGKRSYNEQFF. The DNA for the CDR3 is TGTGCCAGCATTCAGGGGAAAAGGTCCTACAATGAGCAGTTCTTC.

This clonotype showed up just a few times. The genes are TRBV15 and TRBJ2-3, with 7 nucleotides matching TRBD1. Looked up from germline, CDR1 is LNHNV and CDR2 is YYDKDF (reference sequence). J was trimmed by 2 bases and V by 3 bases; bases with no gene match: 14. The CDR3 runs to 18 residues. The CDR3: CATSSKFPGTENTDTQYF. The CDR3 region has the DNA TGTGCCACCAGCAGCAAGTTCCCCGGGACAGAGAACACAGATACGCAGTATTTT.

This clonotype has ten or more counts. J is TRBJ2-1 and V is TRBV29-1, with TRBD2 identical over 9 bases. This CDR3 is 13 amino acids long. The V gene end was trimmed by 8 bases and the J gene end by 3 bases; junction bases not matched to a gene: 5. CDR1 and CDR2 from the germline V gene are SQVTM and ANQGSEA. The CDR3 DNA sequence: TGCAGCTTTAGACTAGCGGACTACAATGAGCAGTTCTTC. It encodes CSFRLADYNEQFF.

The chain employs TRBV24-1 and TRBJ2-3; D unclear. Germline V CDR1 and CDR2: KGHDR, SFDVKD. V gave up 5 bases and J gave up 2 bases, with 25 bases separating them. This CDR3 has 19 residues. CDR3 residues: CATSVDPLVRIAHTDTQYF. CDR3 DNA: TGTGCCACCAGTGTCGACCCCTTAGTGAGGATCGCCCACACAGATACGCAGTATTTT.

This clonotype was found many times. The genes are TRBV6-4 and TRBJ1-1, with 7 nucleotides matching TRBD1. CDR3 length: 15 residues. V was clipped by 0 bases and J by 5 bases; unmatched bases: 6. From germline, CDR1 is MRHNA and CDR2 SNTAGT. CDR3 nucleotide sequence: TGTGCCAGCAGTGACTCGACAGGGATGAGAACTGAAGCTTTCTTT. It codes for CASSDSTGMRTEAFF.

This clonotype was seen a few times. The chain couples TRBV20-1 to TRBJ2-1; D possibly corresponds to TRBD2 (5 bases). V was trimmed by 2 bases and J by 6 bases, leaving 26 bases between them. The CDR3 extends over 18 amino acids. CDR1 and CDR2 (germline): DFQATT, SNEGSKA (reference sequence). CDR3 protein: CSARPSIGSDGFVNEQFF. DNA of the CDR3: TGCAGTGCTAGACCTTCCATTGGTAGCGATGGTTTCGTCAATGAGCAGTTCTTC.

The chain uses TRBV2 and TRBJ1-1; D might be TRBD1 (5 bases). Trimming removed 8 bases from V and 5 bases from J, with 9 bases in between. The CDR3 totals 11 residues. Germline V gene sequence: CDR1 SNHLY, CDR2 FYNNEI. CDR3 coding DNA: TGTGCCAGCTGGGGGGGGACTGAAGCTTTCTTT. It translates to CASWGGTEAFF.

V and J are TRBV7-9 and TRBJ1-1, with D maybe TRBD1 (5 bases). With 5 bases removed from V and 5 bases from J, the gap between germline ends came to 18 bases. The germline CDR1 and CDR2 sequences are SEHNR and FQNEAQ (reference sequence). The CDR3 runs 15 residues. CDR3 in amino acids: CASSRGDVGVTEAFF. CDR3 nucleotides: TGTGCCAGCAGCCGAGGGGACGTTGGAGTGACTGAAGCTTTCTTT. Together with reference TRBV7-9 and TRBJ1-1, the CDR3 gives the full variable domain: DTGVSQNPRHKITKRGQNVTFRCDPISEHNRLYWYRQTLGQGPEFLTYFQNEAQLEKSRLLSDRFSAERPKGSFSTLEIQRTEQGDSAMYLCASSRGDVGVTEAFFGQGTRLTVV.

This clonotype was counted many times. J is TRBJ2-1 and V is TRBV2; 9 bases line up with TRBD1. The V gene's germline CDR1 is SNHLY and CDR2 FYNNEI. Trimming at V came to 6 bases and at J to 5 bases, leaving 8 bases not matched to a gene. The CDR3 is made up of 15 amino acids. This CDR3 is CASRYRGRLDNEQFF. The CDR3 nucleotides are TGTGCCAGCAGATACAGGGGGCGACTAGACAATGAGCAGTTCTTC.

This clonotype has a count of ten or more. This chain uses TRBV12-3 or TRBV12-4 with TRBJ1-2, with 8 nucleotides matching TRBD1. V shed 4 bases and J 4 bases; nucleotides not matched to a gene: 2. The CDR3 covers 13 residues. CDR3 sequence reads: CASSSDRAYGYTF. For the CDR3, the DNA is TGTGCCAGCAGTTCGGACAGGGCCTATGGCTACACCTTC.

This clonotype has ten or more counts. The J gene is TRBJ2-1, the V gene TRBV20-1; TRBD2 agrees at 8 bases. From germline, CDR1 is DFQATT and CDR2 SNEGSKA (reference sequence). V shed 6 bases, J shed 2 bases, and the junction held 6 bases outside the gene matches. This CDR3 is 14 amino acids long. The CDR3 loop reads CSAPPSGPYNEQFF. In nucleotides, the CDR3 is TGCAGTGCCCCCCCTAGCGGGCCCTACAATGAGCAGTTCTTC.

The chain has TRBV20-1 and TRBJ2-4; tentatively, D is TRBD2 (5 bases). Trimming left V 6 bases short and J 3 bases short, with 9 bases between. Germline V gene data show CDR1 as DFQATT and CDR2 as SNEGSKA (reference sequence). The length of the CDR3 is 12 residues. The CDR3 region is CSASAGKNIQYF. The CDR3 DNA reads as TGCAGTGCCTCGGCGGGCAAAAACATTCAGTACTTC.

This clonotype was seen many times. Mismatch with germline at one junction end may stem from a read error. The genes are TRBV20-1 and TRBJ1-2, with 7 nucleotides matching TRBD1. CDR3 length: 14 amino acids. Looked up from germline, CDR1 is DFQATT and CDR2 is SNEGSKA (reference sequence). CDR3: CSARDRDSIYGYTF. In DNA form, the CDR3 reads TGCAGTGCAAGAGATCGGGACAGTATCTATGGCTACACCTTC.

In this sample, this clonotype turned up many times. V is TRBV6-2 or TRBV6-3 and J is TRBJ2-3; D unclear. Trimming left V 0 bases short and J 2 bases short, with 9 bases between. Germline V gene sequence: CDR1 MNHEY, CDR2 SVGEGT. The CDR3 contains 15 residues. CDR3 region: CASSYSPAATDTQYF. The CDR3 region has the DNA TGTGCCAGCAGTTACTCTCCCGCAGCCACAGATACGCAGTATTTT.

V is TRBV9 and J is TRBJ2-5; D not resolved. Germline lookup yields CDR1 SGDLS and CDR2 YYNGEE. The CDR3 length is 14 residues. The V end was cut by 4 bases, the J end by 4 bases, with 14 bases between. This chain's CDR3 is CASSPREIRETQYF. Written as DNA, the CDR3 is TGTGCCAGCAGCCCGCGCGAGATAAGAGAGACCCAGTACTTC.

This clonotype was counted ten times or more. This chain joins TRBV28 and TRBJ2-7; TRBD1 or TRBD2 may be the D gene (6 bases each). Trimming left V 6 bases short and J 3 bases short, with 12 bases between. Germline values: CDR1 MDHEN, CDR2 SYDVKM. The CDR3 totals 13 residues. This CDR3 reads CASRIKGGYEQYF. The CDR3 DNA reads as TGTGCCAGCAGGATAAAGGGGGGCTACGAGCAGTACTTC.

In this sample, this clonotype turned up many times. J is TRBJ1-3 and V is TRBV5-1, with D possibly TRBD1 on 5 matching bases. The germline CDR1 and CDR2 sequences are SGHRS and YFSETQ. V lost 0 bases and J 8 bases, leaving 15 bases between the germline ends. The length of the CDR3 is 15 residues. This chain's CDR3 is CASSLEGADGDTIYF. The DNA of the CDR3 is TGCGCCAGCAGCTTGGAAGGGGCCGACGGAGACACCATATATTTT. The whole variable domain, remainder taken from reference TRBV5-1 and TRBJ1-3, is KAGVTQTPRYLIKTRGQQVTLSCSPISGHRSVSWYQQTPGQGLQFLFEYFSETQRNKGNFPGRFSGRQFSNSRSEMNVSTLELGDSALYLCASSLEGADGDTIYFGEGSWLTVV.

This clonotype was recorded a few times. The chain joins TRBV7-8 to TRBJ2-3; possibly TRBD1 or TRBD2 for D (5 bases each). The V end lost 6 bases, the J end lost 1 base, and 20 bases lay between the germline ends. The CDR3 covers 17 residues. Germline CDR1 is SGHVS and CDR2 is FQNEAQ. DNA of the CDR3: TGTGCCAGCAGTTACCCTGCCGGGACGCCTGGCACAGATACGCAGTATTTT. This sequence encodes CASSYPAGTPGTDTQYF. The whole variable domain, remainder taken from reference TRBV7-8 and TRBJ2-3, is GAGVSQSPRYKVAKRGQDVALRCDPISGHVSLFWYQQALGQGPEFLTYFQNEAQLDKSGLPSDRFFAERPEGSVSTLKIQRTQQEDSAVYLCASSYPAGTPGTDTQYFGPGTRLTVL.

This clonotype was observed a single time. This sequence joins TRBV29-1 and TRBJ2-7; D is possibly TRBD2 (8 bases). Trimming took off 7 bases at V and 5 bases at J, with 27 bases between the two ends. The CDR3 runs to 16 residues. From germline, CDR1 is SQVTM and CDR2 ANQGSEA. The CDR3 nucleotides are TGCAGCGCGGTGCAAACCGGGACTAGAGGGGGCCACGAGCAGTACTTC. Translated: CSAVQTGTRGGHEQYF.

Many counts were recorded for this clonotype. The chain is built from TRBV7-6 and TRBJ1-6; 8 bases agree with TRBD1. Trimming at V came to 4 bases and at J to 5 bases, leaving 4 bases not matched to a gene. Germline lookup yields CDR1 SGHVS and CDR2 FNYEAQ. The CDR3 covers 15 residues. CDR3 residues: CASSSDRGDNSPLHF. The CDR3 DNA sequence: TGTGCCAGCAGCTCAGACAGGGGAGATAATTCACCCCTCCACTTT.

The chain uses TRBV7-9 and TRBJ2-3; TRBD2 aligns across 13 bases. From germline, CDR1 is SEHNR and CDR2 FQNEAQ (reference sequence). CDR3 length: 16 amino acids. V lost 5 bases, J lost 4 bases, and 6 bases stayed unmatched. The CDR3 sequence: CASSTSLAGGPDTQYF. DNA of the CDR3: TGTGCCAGCAGCACTTCACTAGCGGGGGGGCCAGATACGCAGTATTTT. The complete variable domain, with remaining parts taken from reference TRBV7-9 and TRBJ2-3, reads DTGVSQNPRHKITKRGQNVTFRCDPISEHNRLYWYRQTLGQGPEFLTYFQNEAQLEKSRLLSDRFSAERPKGSFSTLEIQRTEQGDSAMYLCASSTSLAGGPDTQYFGPGTRLTVL.

This clonotype was detected only a few times. The chain joins TRBV7-9 to TRBJ2-2, with D possibly called TRBD1 or TRBD2 (5 bases each). The CDR3 totals 12 residues. The V gene lost 6 bases and the J gene lost 6 bases, with 8 bases spanning the gap. The germline CDR1 and CDR2 sequences are SEHNR and FQNEAQ (reference sequence). Written as DNA, the CDR3 is TGTGCCAGCAGACGGGGCTCCGGGGAGCTGTTTTTT. Encoded protein: CASRRGSGELFF.

The chain recombines TRBV20-1 with TRBJ2-7; 11 positions agree with TRBD2. With 6 bases clipped from V and 2 bases from J, the junction kept 6 bases outside the gene matches. CDR3 size: 14 residues. The germline V gene encodes CDR1 DFQATT and CDR2 SNEGSKA (reference sequence). The DNA of the CDR3 is TGCAGTGCCGCCGGGACTAGCGGAACCTACGAGCAGTACGTC. Translated, it gives CSAAGTSGTYEQYV.

This clonotype was seen ten or more times. The chain links TRBV7-9 to TRBJ2-7; 10 bases line up with TRBD2. Germline CDR1 and CDR2: SEHNR and FQNEAQ (reference sequence). The CDR3 contains 14 residues. J lost 2 bases, V lost 5 bases, and 3 bases had no gene match. The CDR3 sequence: CASSPSGRAYEQYF. The CDR3, as DNA: TGTGCCAGCAGCCCCAGCGGGAGGGCCTACGAGCAGTACTTC. Drawing the rest from reference TRBV7-9 and TRBJ2-7, the complete variable domain is DTGVSQNPRHKITKRGQNVTFRCDPISEHNRLYWYRQTLGQGPEFLTYFQNEAQLEKSRLLSDRFSAERPKGSFSTLEIQRTEQGDSAMYLCASSPSGRAYEQYFGPGTRLTVT.

This clonotype was counted only a few times. The V gene is TRBV29-1, the J gene TRBJ2-2; 7 bases fit TRBD2. CDR3 size: 14 residues. V trimming: 7 bases; J trimming: 5 bases; junction bases outside the gene matches: 10. Germline CDR1 and CDR2: SQVTM and ANQGSEA. The CDR3 DNA follows: TGCAGCGCCGACACCGGAGCGGGAACCGGGGAGCTGTTTTTT. Translation: CSADTGAGTGELFF.

A few counts support this clonotype. The CDR3 nucleotides read TGTGCCAGCAGGCCCCGGACAGCTATCTATGGCTACACCTTC. Protein sequence: CASRPRTAIYGYTF. This sequence joins TRBV6-1 and TRBJ1-2; maybe TRBD1 (6 bases). The ends were cut back, 6 bases at V and 4 bases at J, with 15 bases in the middle. Germline V gene data show CDR1 as MNHNS and CDR2 as SASEGT. There are 14 residues in the CDR3.

The genes are TRBV5-6 and TRBJ2-2; perhaps TRBD1 as D (5 bases). Germline lookup yields CDR1 SGHDT and CDR2 YYEEEE. V lost 4 bases, J lost 7 bases, and 14 bases lay in between. The CDR3 has 14 amino acids. Here the CDR3 reads CASSPGHGNGELFF. The CDR3 nucleotides read TGTGCCAGCAGCCCCGGACACGGTAACGGGGAGCTGTTTTTT.

This clonotype was recorded at least ten times. V gene TRBV5-6 combines with J gene TRBJ2-3; no clear D gene. The CDR3 loop spans 15 amino acids. V lost 4 bases and J 3 bases, leaving 15 bases between the germline ends. From germline, CDR1 is SGHDT and CDR2 YYEEEE. The CDR3: CASSHPVASTDTQYF. The CDR3 region has the DNA TGTGCCAGCAGCCACCCGGTGGCGTCAACAGATACGCAGTATTTT.

CDR3 nucleotide sequence: TGCGCCAGCAGCCAATCCCTCACGGGCGGGGGGCTCACAGATACGCAGTATTTT. Its translation is CASSQSLTGGGLTDTQYF. The V gene is TRBV4-1, the J gene TRBJ2-3; 8 positions match TRBD2. J gave up 2 bases and V 2 bases, and 12 bases lay outside the gene matches. Per the germline V gene, CDR1 is MGHRA and CDR2 is YSYEKL. This CDR3 contains 18 residues.